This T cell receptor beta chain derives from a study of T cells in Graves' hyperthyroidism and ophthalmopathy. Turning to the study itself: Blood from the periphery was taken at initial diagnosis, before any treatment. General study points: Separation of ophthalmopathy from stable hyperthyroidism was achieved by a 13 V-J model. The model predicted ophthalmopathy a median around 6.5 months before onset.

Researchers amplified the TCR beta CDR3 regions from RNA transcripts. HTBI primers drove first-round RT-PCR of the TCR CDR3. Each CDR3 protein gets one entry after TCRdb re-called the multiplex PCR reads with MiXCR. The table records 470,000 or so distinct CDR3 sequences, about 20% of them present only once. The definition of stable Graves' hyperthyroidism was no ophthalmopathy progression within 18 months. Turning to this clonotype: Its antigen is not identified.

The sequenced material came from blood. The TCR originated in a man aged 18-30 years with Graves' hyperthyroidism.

The CDR3 DNA reads TGTGCCAGCCCACAACGGCGGGTACAGAACACTGAAGCTTTCTTT. As protein: CASPQRRVQNTEAFF. The J gene is TRBJ1-1, the V gene TRBV6-2 or TRBV6-3; D is undetermined. The germline V gene has CDR1 MNHEY and CDR2 SVGEGT. Trimming left V 8 bases short and J 1 base short, with 17 bases between. The CDR3 is 15 amino acids.